A selection of T cell receptor beta chains follows, all from one sample in a study of a mutant IDH1 vaccine in newly diagnosed glioma. Sequenced by immunoSEQ multiplex PCR; TCRdb stores in-frame clones only, minus some. The sample shows 60,000 or so clones, about 81% of them seen only once. These TCRs are of unknown antigen specificity. Material: PBMCs, obtained from a glioma patient whose treatment included an IDH1 peptide vaccine. The source is a woman between 40 and 55 years old with glioma. Some clones in this sample may be carry-over from other donors' samples. Both conserved end residues are trimmed from each CDR3. The D gene is left open where the match is weak.

v_call,d_call,j_call,cdr3_aa
TRBV7-2,-,TRBJ2-4,ASSSRVHIQY
TRBV25-1,-,TRBJ2-1,ASSPGGGVSEQF
TRBV5-4,-,TRBJ2-6,ASSSPISGANVLT
TRBV2,TRBD2,TRBJ2-7,ASSRTSVN
TRBV27,-,TRBJ1-1,ASSLNGDTEAF
TRBV30,-,-,AWTAGRGAYEQY
TRBV5-1,-,TRBJ1-2,ASSLESVNYGYT
TRBV25-1,-,TRBJ1-4,ASSLAVGVTNEKLF
TRBV5-1,TRBD1,TRBJ1-1,ASSFLPASAGGTEAF
TRBV5-1,-,TRBJ2-2,ASSLAKGGDTGELF
TRBV28,-,TRBJ2-7,ASSLSGGRGGEQY
TRBV7-2,-,TRBJ1-4,ASSPTRTVGEKLF
TRBV5-5,-,TRBJ1-2,ASSNDPYGYT
TRBV2,TRBD1,TRBJ2-1,ASSERTGSGEQF
TRBV5-6,-,TRBJ1-2,ASSFRGRRTYPLYGYT
TRBV5-1,TRBD1,TRBJ2-7,ASSSRDRAYEQY
TRBV7-2,TRBD1,TRBJ1-4,ASSSSTGQVREKLF
TRBV5-4,-,TRBJ1-1,ASSLPGVTEAF
TRBV7-9,TRBD1,TRBJ2-7,ASSLAGQGRNEQY
TRBV2,-,TRBJ1-1,ASRTDLTEAF